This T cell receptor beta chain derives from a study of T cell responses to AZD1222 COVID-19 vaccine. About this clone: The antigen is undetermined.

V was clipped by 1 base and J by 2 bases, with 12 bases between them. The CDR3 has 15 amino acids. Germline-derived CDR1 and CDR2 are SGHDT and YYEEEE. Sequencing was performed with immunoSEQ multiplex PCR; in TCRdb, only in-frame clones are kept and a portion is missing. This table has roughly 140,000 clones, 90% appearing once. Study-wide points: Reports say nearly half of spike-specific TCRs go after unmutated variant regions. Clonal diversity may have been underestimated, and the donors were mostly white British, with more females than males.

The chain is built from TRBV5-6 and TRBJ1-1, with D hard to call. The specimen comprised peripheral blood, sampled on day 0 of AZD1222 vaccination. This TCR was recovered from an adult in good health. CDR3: CASSLWGVANTEAFF. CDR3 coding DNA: TGTGCCAGCAGCTTGTGGGGTGTTGCCAACACTGAAGCTTTCTTT.